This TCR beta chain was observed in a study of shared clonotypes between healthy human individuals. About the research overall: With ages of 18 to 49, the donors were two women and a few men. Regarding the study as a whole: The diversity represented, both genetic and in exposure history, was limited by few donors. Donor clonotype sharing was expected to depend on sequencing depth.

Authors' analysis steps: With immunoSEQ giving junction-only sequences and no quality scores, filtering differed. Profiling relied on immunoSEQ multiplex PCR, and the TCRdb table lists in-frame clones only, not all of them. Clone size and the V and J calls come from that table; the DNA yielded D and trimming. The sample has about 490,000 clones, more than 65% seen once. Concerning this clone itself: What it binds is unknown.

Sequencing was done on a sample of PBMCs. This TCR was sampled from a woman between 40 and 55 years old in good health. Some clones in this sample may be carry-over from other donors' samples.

CDR3 nucleotide sequence: TGTGCCAGCTCAGGGGAGAGGGTCTATGGCTACACCTTC. Amino acids: CASSGERVYGYTF. The chain links TRBV2 to TRBJ1-2; perhaps TRBD1 as D (6 bases). The CDR3 has 13 residues. Trimming pared 8 bases from V and 4 bases from J, leaving 14 bases between. Per the germline V gene, CDR1 is SNHLY and CDR2 is FYNNEI.